This T cell receptor (beta chain) was retrieved from a study of blood T cell repertoires in COVID-19. In the study overall: The samples span acute and convalescent COVID-19 from the United States, Italy and Spain.

Germline V gene lookup returns CDR1 MNHNS and CDR2 SASEGT. The trim removed 2 bases at V and 3 bases at J, leaving 6 bases unmatched. The CDR3 is 15 residues long. Assay used: immunoSEQ multiplex PCR; TCRdb lists only in-frame clones, some missing. This sample has a few hundred thousand clones, with about 89% found just once. Ages ranged from about 18 to 89 years, with residence in about two dozen US areas. Participant-given clinical history determined each cohort assignment. This receptor was taken from a woman aged 25 to 39 who had recovered from COVID-19. The chain has TRBV6-1 and TRBJ2-7; 8 bases are shared with TRBD1. Material for sequencing was PBMCs or T cells enriched from blood (not recorded which). The CDR3 loop reads CASSELGQAIYEQYF. CDR3 coding DNA: TGTGCCAGCAGTGAATTGGGACAGGCCATCTACGAGCAGTACTTC.